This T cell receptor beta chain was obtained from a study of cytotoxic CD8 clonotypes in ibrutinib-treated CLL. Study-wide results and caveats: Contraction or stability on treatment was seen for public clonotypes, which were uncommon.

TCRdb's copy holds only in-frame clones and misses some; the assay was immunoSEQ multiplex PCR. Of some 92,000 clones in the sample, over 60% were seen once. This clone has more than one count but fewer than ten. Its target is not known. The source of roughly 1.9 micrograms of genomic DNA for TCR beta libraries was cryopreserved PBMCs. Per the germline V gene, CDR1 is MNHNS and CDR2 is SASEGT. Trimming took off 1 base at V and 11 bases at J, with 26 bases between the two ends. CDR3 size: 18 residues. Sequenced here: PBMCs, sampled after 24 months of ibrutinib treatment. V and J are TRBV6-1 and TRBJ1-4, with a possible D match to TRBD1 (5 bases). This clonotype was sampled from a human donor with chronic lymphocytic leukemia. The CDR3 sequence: CASSEVWGQGYILGKLFF. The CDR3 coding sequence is TGTGCCAGCAGTGAAGTTTGGGGCCAGGGATACATCTTGGGGAAACTGTTTTTT.